These T cell receptor beta chains were read from a single sample in a study of blood T cell repertoires in COVID-19. The table came from immunoSEQ multiplex PCR; TCRdb's copy has only in-frame clones and leaves some out. The data hold 100,000 to 150,000 clones, with 80% to 85% observed a single time. The source material was peripheral blood. The origin of the receptors is a woman between 25 and 40 years old who had recovered from COVID-19. CDR3s include the opening cysteine and the closing phenylalanine or tryptophan. D genes are given only for firm matches. Where a row states a size, it is once, few, many or the class of an expanded clone; other rows omit it.

CDR3	DNA	D	size	V	J
CSVEGQGQLGGYTF	TGCAGCGTTGAGGGACAGGGCCAGTTGGGTGGCTACACCTTC	TRBD1	medium-sized	TRBV29-1	TRBJ1-2
CASRLLRGPYTIYF	TGTGCAAGTCGCTTATTGCGAGGGCCGTACACCATATATTTT	.	.	TRBV12-2	TRBJ1-3
CASSEWGQGAWDTEAFF	TGTGCCAGCAGTGAGTGGGGGCAGGGGGCATGGGACACTGAAGCTTTCTTT	TRBD1	.	TRBV6-1	TRBJ1-1
CASSEQGANTEAFF	TGTGCCAGCAGCGAACAGGGTGCGAACACTGAAGCTTTCTTT	.	.	TRBV9	TRBJ1-1
CASSQEKRGNTIYF	TGTGCCAGCAGCCAAGAAAAACGGGGAAACACCATATATTTT	.	few	TRBV3-1/TRBV3-2	TRBJ1-3
CASKMGTSGNTIYF	TGTGCCAGTAAAATGGGCACCTCTGGAAACACCATATATTTT	.	.	TRBV19	TRBJ1-3
CASSPGQGAYNEQFF	TGCGCCAGCAGCCCGGGACAGGGGGCCTACAATGAGCAGTTCTTC	TRBD1	.	TRBV5-1	TRBJ2-1
CASSIAQGRQFF	TGTGCCAGTAGTATAGCACAGGGCCGGCAGTTCTTC	.	.	TRBV19	TRBJ2-1
CASSNRDRSYNEQFF	TGTGCCAGCAGTAACAGGGATCGCTCCTACAATGAGCAGTTCTTC	.	.	TRBV6-5	TRBJ2-1
CASSRQGAGEQYF	TGTGCCAGCAGTAGACAGGGGGCAGGCGAGCAGTACTTC	TRBD1	.	TRBV12-3/TRBV12-4	TRBJ2-7
CASSYFGGEQYF	TGTGCCAGCAGCTACTTTGGGGGGGAGCAGTACTTC	.	few	TRBV12-3/TRBV12-4	TRBJ2-7
CASSQGDSGSYGYTF	TGTGCCAGCAGCCAAGGGGACAGTGGATCCTATGGCTACACCTTC	TRBD1	.	TRBV3-1/TRBV3-2	TRBJ1-2
CASSQELNYGYTF	TGTGCCAGCAGCCAAGAGTTAAACTATGGCTACACCTTC	.	.	TRBV4-2	TRBJ1-2
CASSEVAGMATQYF	TGTGCCAGCAGTGAAGTAGCCGGGATGGCGACCCAGTACTTC	.	.	TRBV2	TRBJ2-5
CASSSLGSRDYEAFF	TGTGCCAGCAGTTCGCTAGGGTCCAGGGATTACGAAGCTTTCTTT	.	.	TRBV27	TRBJ1-1
CASSLGVAGGTYNEQFF	TGTGCCAGCAGCTTAGGGGTAGCGGGGGGGACCTACAATGAGCAGTTCTTC	TRBD2	.	TRBV7-9	TRBJ2-1
CASSPNPTRLALYNEQFF	TGTGCCAGCAGCCCGAACCCGACTAGACTAGCGCTGTACAATGAGCAGTTCTTC	TRBD2	.	TRBV5-8	TRBJ2-1
CASRLTGEHGYTF	TGTGCCAGCAGGTTAACAGGGGAGCATGGCTACACCTTC	TRBD1	.	TRBV27	TRBJ1-2
CASSPGWVRELFF	TGTGCCAGCTCCCCCGGGTGGGTTCGGGAGCTGTTTTTT	.	.	TRBV6-5	TRBJ2-2
CASSVGEAYNSPLHF	TGTGCCAGCAGCGTAGGGGAGGCCTATAATTCACCCCTCCACTTT	.	.	TRBV9	TRBJ1-6
CASSVGQGHTYEQYF	TGTGCCAGCAGCGTCGGACAGGGTCACACCTACGAGCAGTACTTC	TRBD1	.	TRBV2	TRBJ2-7
CASSLGLMNTEAFF	TGTGCCAGCAGCTTGGGACTAATGAACACTGAAGCTTTCTTT	.	.	TRBV11-2	TRBJ1-1
CASSQGTSGKTDTQYF	TGTGCCAGCAGCCAAGGGACTAGCGGGAAGACAGATACGCAGTATTTT	TRBD2	.	TRBV3-1/TRBV3-2	TRBJ2-3
CASSPGGLGGNEQFF	TGTGCCAGCAGCCCTGGGGGACTAGGTGGCAATGAGCAGTTCTTC	TRBD2	.	TRBV28	TRBJ2-1
CSAVAGGGTDTQYF	TGCAGCGCGGTAGCGGGGGGGGGCACAGATACGCAGTATTTT	TRBD2	.	TRBV29-1	TRBJ2-3
CASSPDGGTSNQPQHF	TGTGCCAGCTCACCTGACGGGGGGACTAGCAATCAGCCCCAGCATTTT	.	.	TRBV18	TRBJ1-5
CATSERGDSGRTGELFF	TGTGCCACCAGTGAGCGCGGGGACAGCGGGCGAACCGGGGAGCTGTTTTTT	.	once	TRBV24-1	TRBJ2-2
CASSRGTGNQPQHF	TGTGCCAGCAGCCGCGGGACAGGGAATCAGCCCCAGCATTTT	TRBD1	once	TRBV6-2/TRBV6-3	TRBJ1-5
CASSQVSGGGGEKLFF	TGTGCCAGCAGCCAAGTCTCAGGGGGCGGGGGTGAAAAACTGTTTTTT	TRBD1	.	TRBV3-1/TRBV3-2	TRBJ1-4
CASSPITTGGYGYTF	TGTGCCAGCAGCCCAATTACCACAGGGGGCTATGGCTACACCTTC	TRBD1	.	TRBV7-8	TRBJ1-2
CASSPAGQQETQYF	TGTGCCAGCAGCCCCGCGGGACAGCAAGAGACCCAGTACTTC	.	once	TRBV5-5	TRBJ2-5
CASRVRTSGSYEQYF	TGTGCCAGCAGGGTCCGGACTAGCGGTTCCTACGAGCAGTACTTC	TRBD2	.	TRBV2	TRBJ2-7
CASSSAGLQETQYF	TGCGCCAGCAGCTCAGCGGGGTTACAAGAGACCCAGTACTTC	TRBD2	.	TRBV5-1	TRBJ2-5
CASSFRDRNTGELFF	TGTGCCAGCAGCTTCCGGGACAGAAACACCGGGGAGCTGTTTTTT	TRBD1	.	TRBV7-9	TRBJ2-2
CASSPQGDGYGYTF	TGTGCCAGCTCACCACAGGGGGATGGCTATGGCTACACCTTC	.	.	TRBV18	TRBJ1-2
CASRGSSGGFTDTQYF	TGTGCCAGCAGAGGCTCTAGCGGGGGGTTCACAGATACGCAGTATTTT	TRBD2	once	TRBV7-2	TRBJ2-3
CSASRGPTGNQPQHF	TGCAGTGCTAGTAGAGGGCCGACGGGCAATCAGCCCCAGCATTTT	.	.	TRBV20-1	TRBJ1-5
CASSSTLAGGPLEQFF	TGTGCCAGCAGTTCCACACTAGCGGGAGGGCCTTTGGAGCAGTTCTTC	TRBD2	.	TRBV28	TRBJ2-1
CAITPTQGGEQYF	TGTGCCATCACTCCCACGCAGGGCGGCGAGCAGTACTTC	.	few	TRBV10-3	TRBJ2-7